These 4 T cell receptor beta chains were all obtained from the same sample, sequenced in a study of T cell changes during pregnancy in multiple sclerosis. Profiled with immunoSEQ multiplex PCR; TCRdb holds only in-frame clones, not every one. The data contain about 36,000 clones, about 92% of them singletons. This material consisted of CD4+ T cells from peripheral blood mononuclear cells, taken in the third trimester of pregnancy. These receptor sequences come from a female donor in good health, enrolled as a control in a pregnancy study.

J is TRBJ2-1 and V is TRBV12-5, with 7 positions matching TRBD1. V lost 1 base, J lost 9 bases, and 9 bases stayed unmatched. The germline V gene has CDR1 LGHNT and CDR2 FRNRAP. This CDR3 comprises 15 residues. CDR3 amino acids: CASGLDSTGYREQFF. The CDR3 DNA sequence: TGTGCTAGTGGTTTGGACTCGACAGGGTACCGTGAGCAGTTCTTC.

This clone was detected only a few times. CDR3 loop: CACRVRLSTDTQYF. For the CDR3, the DNA is TGTGCTTGCCGGGTCAGACTCAGCACAGATACGCAGTATTTT. This chain connects TRBV6-1 to TRBJ2-3; D is uncertain. Germline CDR1 is MNHNS and CDR2 is SASEGT. The CDR3 has 14 amino acids.

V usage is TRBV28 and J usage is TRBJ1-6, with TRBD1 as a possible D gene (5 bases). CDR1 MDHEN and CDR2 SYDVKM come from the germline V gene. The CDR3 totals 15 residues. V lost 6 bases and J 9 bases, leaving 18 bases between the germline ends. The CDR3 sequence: CASSPSTGEGSPLHF. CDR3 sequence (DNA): TGTGCCAGCAGCCCGAGCACAGGTGAAGGTTCACCCCTCCACTTT.

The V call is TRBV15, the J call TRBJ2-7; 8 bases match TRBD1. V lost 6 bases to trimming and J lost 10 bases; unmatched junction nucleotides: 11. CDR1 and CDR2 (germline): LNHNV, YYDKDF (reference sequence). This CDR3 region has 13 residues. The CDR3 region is CATRPGGGIGQYF. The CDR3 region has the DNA TGTGCCACCAGACCAGGGGGCGGGATCGGACAGTACTTC.